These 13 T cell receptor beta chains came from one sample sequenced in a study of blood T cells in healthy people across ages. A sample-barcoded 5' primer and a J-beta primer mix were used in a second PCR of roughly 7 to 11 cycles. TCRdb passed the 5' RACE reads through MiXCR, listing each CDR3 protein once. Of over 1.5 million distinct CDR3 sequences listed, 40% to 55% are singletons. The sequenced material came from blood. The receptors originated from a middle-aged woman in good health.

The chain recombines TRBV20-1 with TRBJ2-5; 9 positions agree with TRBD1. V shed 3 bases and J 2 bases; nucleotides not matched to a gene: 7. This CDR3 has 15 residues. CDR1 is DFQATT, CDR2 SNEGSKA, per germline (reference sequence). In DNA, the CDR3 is TGCAGTGCTAGGCCCGACAGGGGGAGACAAGAGACCCAGTACTTC. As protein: CSARPDRGRQETQYF.

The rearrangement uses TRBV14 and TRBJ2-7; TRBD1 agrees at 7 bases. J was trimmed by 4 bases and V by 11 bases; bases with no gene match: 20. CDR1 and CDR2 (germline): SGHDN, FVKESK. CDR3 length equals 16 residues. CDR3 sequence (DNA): TGTGCCCCAGCAGCCCCGACAGGGATTCAGGTTTACGAGCAGTACTTC. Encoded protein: CAPAAPTGIQVYEQYF.

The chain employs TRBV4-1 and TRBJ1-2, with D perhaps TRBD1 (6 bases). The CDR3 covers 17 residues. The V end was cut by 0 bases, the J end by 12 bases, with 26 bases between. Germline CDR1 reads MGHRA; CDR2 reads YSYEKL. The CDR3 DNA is TGCGCCAGCAGCCAAGATGGTCGGACTATAGCAGGGGATGGAAACACCTTC. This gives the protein CASSQDGRTIAGDGNTF.

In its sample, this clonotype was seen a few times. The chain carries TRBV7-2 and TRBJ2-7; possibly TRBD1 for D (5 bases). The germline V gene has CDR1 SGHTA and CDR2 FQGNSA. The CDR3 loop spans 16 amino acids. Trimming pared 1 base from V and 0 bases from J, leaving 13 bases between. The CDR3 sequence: CASSLDGAGISYEQYF. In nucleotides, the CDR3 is TGTGCCAGCAGCTTAGATGGGGCAGGGATCTCCTACGAGCAGTACTTC.

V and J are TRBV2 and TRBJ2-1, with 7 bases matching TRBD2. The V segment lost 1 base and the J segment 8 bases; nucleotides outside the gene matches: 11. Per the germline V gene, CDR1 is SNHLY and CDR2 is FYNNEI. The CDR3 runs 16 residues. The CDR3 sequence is CASSEGGSGSEDEQFF. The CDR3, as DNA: TGTGCCAGCAGTGAAGGGGGTAGCGGGTCTGAGGATGAGCAGTTCTTC.

CDR3 amino acids: CASSLGGSLDEQFF. CDR3 DNA sequence: TGTGCCAGCAGTTTGGGGGGGAGTTTGGATGAGCAGTTCTTC. The chain combines TRBV12-3 or TRBV12-4 with TRBJ2-1; 7 positions agree with TRBD2. The CDR3 contains 14 residues. V lost 3 bases and J lost 8; bases outside the gene matches: 7.

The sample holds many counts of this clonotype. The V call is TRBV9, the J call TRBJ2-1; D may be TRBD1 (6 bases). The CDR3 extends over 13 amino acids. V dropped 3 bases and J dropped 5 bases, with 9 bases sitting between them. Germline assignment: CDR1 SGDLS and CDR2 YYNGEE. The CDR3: CASSDGTNNEQFF. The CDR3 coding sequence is TGTGCCAGCAGCGACGGGACAAACAATGAGCAGTTCTTC.

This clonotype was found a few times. The CDR3 is CASSPTGDRSYEQYF. CDR3 DNA: TGCGCCAGCAGCCCCACGGGGGACAGATCCTACGAGCAGTACTTC. This chain joins TRBV4-3 and TRBJ2-7, with TRBD1 as a possible D gene (7 bases). This CDR3 region has 15 residues. V lost 4 bases and J lost 1, with 14 bases in between. Germline V lookup: CDR1 LGHNA, CDR2 YSLEER.

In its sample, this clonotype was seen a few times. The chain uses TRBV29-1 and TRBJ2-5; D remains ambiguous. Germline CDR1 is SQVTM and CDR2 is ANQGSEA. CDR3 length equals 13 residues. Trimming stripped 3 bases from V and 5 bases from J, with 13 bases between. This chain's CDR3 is CSVDPAVLETQYF. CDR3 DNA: TGCAGCGTTGACCCGGCGGTACTGGAGACCCAGTACTTC.

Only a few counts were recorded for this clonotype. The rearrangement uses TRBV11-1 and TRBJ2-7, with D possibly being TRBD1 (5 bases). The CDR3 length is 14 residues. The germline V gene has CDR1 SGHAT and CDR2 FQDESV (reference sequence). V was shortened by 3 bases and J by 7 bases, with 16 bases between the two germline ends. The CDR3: CASSFRSGAREQYF. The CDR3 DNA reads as TGTGCCAGCAGCTTCAGGAGTGGGGCCAGGGAGCAGTACTTC. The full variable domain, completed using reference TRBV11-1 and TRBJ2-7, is EAEVAQSPRYKITEKSQAVAFWCDPISGHATLYWYRQILGQGPELLVQFQDESVVDDSQLPKDRFSAERLKGVDSTLKIQPAELGDSAMYLCASSFRSGAREQYFGPGTRLTVT.

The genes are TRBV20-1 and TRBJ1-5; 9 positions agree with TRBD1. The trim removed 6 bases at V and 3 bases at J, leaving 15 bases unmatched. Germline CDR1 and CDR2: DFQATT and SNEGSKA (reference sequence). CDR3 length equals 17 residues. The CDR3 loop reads CSAKHPLGQGYNQPQHF. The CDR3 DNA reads TGCAGTGCCAAGCACCCCCTGGGACAGGGCTACAATCAGCCCCAGCATTTT.

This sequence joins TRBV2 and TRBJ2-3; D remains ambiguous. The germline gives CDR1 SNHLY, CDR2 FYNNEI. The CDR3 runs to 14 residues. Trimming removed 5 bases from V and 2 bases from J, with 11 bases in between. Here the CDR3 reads CASSKNRYTDTQYF. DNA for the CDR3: TGTGCCAGCAGTAAAAACCGCTACACAGATACGCAGTATTTT. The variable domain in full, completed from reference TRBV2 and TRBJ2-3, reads EPEVTQTPSHQVTQMGQEVILRCVPISNHLYFYWYRQILGQKVEFLVSFYNNEISEKSEIFDDQFSVERPDGSNFTLKIRSTKLEDSAMYFCASSKNRYTDTQYFGPGTRLTVL.

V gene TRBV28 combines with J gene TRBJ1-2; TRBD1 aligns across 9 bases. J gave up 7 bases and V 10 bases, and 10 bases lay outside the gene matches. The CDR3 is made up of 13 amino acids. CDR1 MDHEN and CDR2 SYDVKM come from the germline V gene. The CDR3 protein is CATGQGIHFGYTF. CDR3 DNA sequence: TGTGCCACCGGACAGGGGATTCATTTTGGCTACACCTTC.